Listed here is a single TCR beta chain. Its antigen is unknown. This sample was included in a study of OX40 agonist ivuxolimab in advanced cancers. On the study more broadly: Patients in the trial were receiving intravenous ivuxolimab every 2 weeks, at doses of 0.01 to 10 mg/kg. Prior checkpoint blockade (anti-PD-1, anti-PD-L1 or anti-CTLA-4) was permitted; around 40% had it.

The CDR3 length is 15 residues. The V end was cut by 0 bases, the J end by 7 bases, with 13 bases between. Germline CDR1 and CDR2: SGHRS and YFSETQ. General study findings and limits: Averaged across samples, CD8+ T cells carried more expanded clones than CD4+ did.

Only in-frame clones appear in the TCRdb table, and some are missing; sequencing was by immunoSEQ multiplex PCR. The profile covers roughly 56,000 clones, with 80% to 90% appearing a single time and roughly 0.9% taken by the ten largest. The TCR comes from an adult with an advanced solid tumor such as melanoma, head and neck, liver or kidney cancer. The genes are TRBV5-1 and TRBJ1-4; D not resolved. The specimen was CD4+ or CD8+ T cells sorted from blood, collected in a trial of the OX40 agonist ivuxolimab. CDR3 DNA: TGCGCCAGCAGCTTGGGGTCCCTAGCGACTGAAAAACTGTTTTTT. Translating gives CASSLGSLATEKLFF.